The present TCR beta chain was sequenced within a study of cytomegalovirus exposure and HLA in healthy donors. The CDR3 spans 15 residues. V lost 3 bases and J lost 2; bases outside the gene matches: 6. The V gene's germline CDR1 is GTSNPN and CDR2 SVGIG (reference sequence). Primers: 60 Vbeta forward and 13 Jbeta reverse. Sequencing used immunoSEQ multiplex PCR; TCRdb keeps in-frame clones, though not all of them. The table lists tens of thousands of clones, around 70% of them singletons. This clonotype was obtained from a man aged 50 to 59 in good health and CMV-seronegative. The chain joins TRBV30 to TRBJ1-2, with 10 bases fitting TRBD1. Sequenced: PBMCs. The CDR3 sequence is CAWSRQGAGNYGYTF. CDR3 sequence (DNA): TGTGCCTGGAGCCGACAGGGGGCGGGCAACTATGGCTACACCTTC.